These 26 T cell receptor beta chains were sequenced from one sample in a study of monozygotic twins with inflammatory bowel disease (dated by TCRdb to between 2017 and 2020). Receptor libraries were prepared by 5' RACE. Sequencer: Illumina HiSeq 2500. The reads underwent TCRdb reprocessing, giving one record for each CDR3 protein sequence and no DNA. The table for this sample records over 200,000 distinct CDR3 sequences. 1.5% to 2% of the sample comes from the top ten. Sample: blood. Source of these receptors: a human donor with ulcerative colitis or Crohn's disease, or a healthy co-twin of an affected twin (not recorded which).

CDR3 sequence: CATSDGGAFSYNEQFF. The gene calls are TRBV24-1 and TRBJ2-1; TCRdb proposes TRBD1, but this gene call is untestable without DNA. Germline CDR1 KGHDR, CDR2 SFDVKD. There are 16 residues in the CDR3.

CDR3 sequence: CSASGQRNNEQFF. The chain recombines TRBV20-1 with TRBJ2-1. Germline V lookup: CDR1 DFQATT, CDR2 SNEGSKA (reference sequence). This CDR3 has 13 amino acids.

This chain joins TRBV11-2 and TRBJ1-6. The CDR3 contains 15 residues. Germline loops: CDR1 SGHAT, CDR2 FQNNGV. The CDR3 region is CASSLETDHNSPLHF. The whole variable domain, remainder taken from reference TRBV11-2 and TRBJ1-6, is EAGVAQSPRYKIIEKRQSVAFWCNPISGHATLYWYQQILGQGPKLLIQFQNNGVVDDSQLPKDRFSAERLKGVDSTLKIQPAKLEDSAVYLCASSLETDHNSPLHFGNGTRLTVT.

The chain joins TRBV7-8 to TRBJ1-5; TCRdb returns TRBD1, unconfirmable since there is no DNA. The CDR3 loop spans 15 amino acids. CDR1 is SGHVS and CDR2 is FQNEAQ in the germline V gene. The CDR3 region is CASSLDRLPHQPQHF.

The J gene is TRBJ2-1, the V gene TRBV27; the D gene TCRdb calls, TRBD2, cannot be checked with no DNA. Germline V gene lookup returns CDR1 MNHEY and CDR2 SMNVEV (reference sequence). The CDR3 is made up of 19 amino acids. This CDR3 is CASSLSGLAGGLPYNEQFF.

The chain links TRBV10-3 to TRBJ1-2. Germline lookup yields CDR1 ENHRY and CDR2 SYGVKD. The CDR3 totals 14 residues. The CDR3: CAISESPSNYGYTF.

The genes are TRBV20-1 and TRBJ2-1; there is no DNA to check the TCRdb D call of TRBD2. The CDR3 covers 16 residues. The germline CDR1 and CDR2 sequences are DFQATT and SNEGSKA (reference sequence). CDR3 in amino acids: CSAAVATRGIKDEQFF.

The chain employs TRBV6-5 and TRBJ1-1; TCRdb indicates TRBD1, and absent DNA this call remains unverified. CDR1 is MNHEY, CDR2 SVGAGI, per germline. The CDR3 contains 17 residues. CDR3 in amino acids: CASSYSIQGKLLTEAFF.

V is TRBV12-5 and J is TRBJ2-2; checking the TCRdb D call of TRBD1 is not possible without DNA. Germline values: CDR1 LGHNT, CDR2 FRNRAP. This CDR3 has 14 residues. CDR3 residues: CASGLKGAPGELFF.

This rearrangement joins TRBV3-1 to TRBJ1-1; TCRdb reports TRBD1, a call that lacks DNA to check it against. Germline values: CDR1 LGHDT, CDR2 YNNKEL (reference sequence). The CDR3 consists of 14 residues. The CDR3 loop reads CASSRRDNATEAFF.

The chain carries TRBV20-1 and TRBJ1-1; TCRdb lists TRBD1, though no DNA is available to test this call. This CDR3 has 14 residues. The germline gives CDR1 DFQATT, CDR2 SNEGSKA (reference sequence). The CDR3 here is CRGYSGLGGTEAFF.

The CDR3 is CASSSAPSTDTQYF. V gene TRBV5-1 combines with J gene TRBJ2-3. The germline V gene has CDR1 SGHRS and CDR2 YFSETQ. The CDR3 totals 14 residues.

This chain joins TRBV19 and TRBJ2-1. CDR3 length: 16 amino acids. Germline assignment: CDR1 LNHDA and CDR2 SQIVND (reference sequence). The CDR3 spells CASRPGGGSSYNEQFF.

This chain links TRBV12-3 or TRBV12-4 with TRBJ2-6; TCRdb's assignment of TRBD1 cannot be checked, as there is no DNA. The CDR3 consists of 15 residues. The CDR3 loop reads CASSFRQGGANVLTF.

The chain recombines TRBV5-5 with TRBJ1-1. The CDR3 is 14 amino acids. Germline V gene lookup returns CDR1 SGHKS and CDR2 YYEKEE (reference sequence). The CDR3 spells CASSSVSRNTEAFF. Filled out from reference TRBV5-5 and TRBJ1-1, the complete variable domain reads DAGVTQSPTHLIKTRGQQVTLRCSPISGHKSVSWYQQVLGQGPQFIFQYYEKEERGRGNFPDRFSARQFPNYSSELNVNALLLGDSALYLCASSSVSRNTEAFFGQGTRLTVV.

This sequence joins TRBV20-1 and TRBJ2-7; the TCRdb D gene call, TRBD2, has no DNA to confirm it. The CDR3 contains 15 residues. Germline V gene lookup returns CDR1 DFQATT and CDR2 SNEGSKA (reference sequence). This CDR3 reads CSANIRTSGADEQYF.

This rearrangement joins TRBV5-1 to TRBJ1-2; TCRdb outputs TRBD1, but without DNA this stays unchecked. Looked up from germline, CDR1 is SGHRS and CDR2 is YFSETQ. The CDR3 totals 14 residues. The CDR3 reads CASSPGQDLYGYTF.

The rearrangement links TRBV4-1 to TRBJ2-2; lacking DNA, the TRBD1 call made by TCRdb goes unchecked. This CDR3 comprises 15 residues. The germline CDR1 and CDR2 sequences are MGHRA and YSYEKL. This CDR3 reads CASSPGTGVIGELFF.

V gene TRBV7-2 combines with J gene TRBJ2-1; TCRdb outputs TRBD2, but without DNA this stays unchecked. The CDR3 extends over 16 amino acids. Germline V gene sequence: CDR1 SGHTA, CDR2 FQGNSA. The CDR3 loop reads CASSAFTSVIYNEQFF.

The chain combines TRBV11-2 with TRBJ1-6. This CDR3 spans 14 amino acids. CDR1 is SGHAT, CDR2 FQNNGV, per germline. Here the CDR3 reads CASSPTTPNSPLHF.

CDR3 protein: CASSHDRNTEAFF. The chain employs TRBV5-4 and TRBJ1-1; TCRdb calls TRBD1, which cannot be checked without DNA. The CDR3 is 13 amino acids. Germline CDR1 is SGHNT and CDR2 is YYREEE (reference sequence).

This sequence joins TRBV7-9 and TRBJ2-7. This CDR3 region has 14 residues. CDR1 is SEHNR and CDR2 is FQNEAQ in the germline V gene (reference sequence). CDR3 residues: CASSLAAGPHEQYF.

The gene calls are TRBV27 and TRBJ2-7. Germline lookup yields CDR1 MNHEY and CDR2 SMNVEV (reference sequence). This CDR3 region has 14 residues. The CDR3: CASSFGRTSYEQYF.

CDR3 sequence: CASSPLITSEAFF. The V gene is TRBV3-1, the J gene TRBJ1-1. The CDR3 is 13 residues long. The germline gives CDR1 LGHDT, CDR2 YNNKEL (reference sequence).

The J gene is TRBJ1-4, the V gene TRBV7-8; TCRdb's D call of TRBD1 is untestable without DNA. Germline CDR1 reads SGHVS; CDR2 reads FQNEAQ. The CDR3 runs to 16 residues. This CDR3 reads CASSASGHLLNEKLFF.

The J gene is TRBJ1-4, the V gene TRBV5-1; the TRBD1 assignment by TCRdb is unverifiable without DNA. The CDR3 covers 14 residues. Germline V lookup: CDR1 SGHRS, CDR2 YFSETQ. The chain's CDR3 is CASSPGQGEEKLFF.